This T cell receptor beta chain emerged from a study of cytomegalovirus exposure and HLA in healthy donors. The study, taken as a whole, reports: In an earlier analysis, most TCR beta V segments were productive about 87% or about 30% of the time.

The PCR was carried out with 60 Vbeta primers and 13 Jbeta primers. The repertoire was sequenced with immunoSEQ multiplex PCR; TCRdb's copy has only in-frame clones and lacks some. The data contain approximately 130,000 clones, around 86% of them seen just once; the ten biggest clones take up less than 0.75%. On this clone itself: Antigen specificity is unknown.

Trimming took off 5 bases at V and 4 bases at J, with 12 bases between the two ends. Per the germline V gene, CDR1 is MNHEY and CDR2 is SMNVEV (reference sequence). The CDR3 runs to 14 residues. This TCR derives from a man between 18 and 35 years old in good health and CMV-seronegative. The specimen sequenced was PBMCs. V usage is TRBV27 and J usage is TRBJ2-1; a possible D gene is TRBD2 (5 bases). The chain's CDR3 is CASSASTGYNEQFF. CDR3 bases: TGTGCCAGCAGTGCTTCTACGGGGTACAATGAGCAGTTCTTC.